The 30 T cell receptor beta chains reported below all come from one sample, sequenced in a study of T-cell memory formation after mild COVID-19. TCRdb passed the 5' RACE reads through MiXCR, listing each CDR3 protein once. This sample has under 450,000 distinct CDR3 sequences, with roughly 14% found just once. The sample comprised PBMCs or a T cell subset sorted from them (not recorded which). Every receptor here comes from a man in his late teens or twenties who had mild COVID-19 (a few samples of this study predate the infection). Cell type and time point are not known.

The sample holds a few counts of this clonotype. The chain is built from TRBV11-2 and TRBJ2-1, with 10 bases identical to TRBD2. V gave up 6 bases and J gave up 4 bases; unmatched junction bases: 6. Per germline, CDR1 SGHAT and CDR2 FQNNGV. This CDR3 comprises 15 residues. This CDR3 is CASSHSGGRYNEQFF. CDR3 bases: TGTGCCAGCAGTCATAGCGGGGGGCGTTACAATGAGCAGTTCTTC.

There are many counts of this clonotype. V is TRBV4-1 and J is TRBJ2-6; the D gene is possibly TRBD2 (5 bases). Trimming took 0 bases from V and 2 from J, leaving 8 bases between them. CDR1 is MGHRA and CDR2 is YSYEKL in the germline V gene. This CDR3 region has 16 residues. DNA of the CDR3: TGCGCCAGCAGCCAAGATTGGGGAGCTGGGGCCAACGTCCTGACTTTC. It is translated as CASSQDWGAGANVLTF.

The CDR3 loop reads CATSPDGIMRSNQPQHF. The CDR3 DNA sequence: TGTGCCACCAGCCCAGACGGAATTATGAGGAGCAATCAGCCCCAGCATTTT. The V call is TRBV15, the J call TRBJ1-5; D is uncertain. The CDR3 length is 17 residues. Trimming stripped 5 bases from V and 1 base from J, with 18 bases between. Germline V CDR1 and CDR2: LNHNV, YYDKDF (reference sequence).

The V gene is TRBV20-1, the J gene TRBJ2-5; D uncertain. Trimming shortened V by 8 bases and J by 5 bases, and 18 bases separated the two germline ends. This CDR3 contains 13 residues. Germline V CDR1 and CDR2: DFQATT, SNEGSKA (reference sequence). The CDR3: CSLPWTVLETQYF. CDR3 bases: TGCAGTCTTCCCTGGACCGTCTTGGAGACCCAGTACTTC.

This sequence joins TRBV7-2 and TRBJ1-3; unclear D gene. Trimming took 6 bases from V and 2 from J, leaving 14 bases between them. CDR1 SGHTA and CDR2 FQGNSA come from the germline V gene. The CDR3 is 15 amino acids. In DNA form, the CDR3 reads TGTGCCAGCAGTCTAGAGCAGGATCCTGGAAACACCATATATTTT. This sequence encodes CASSLEQDPGNTIYF.

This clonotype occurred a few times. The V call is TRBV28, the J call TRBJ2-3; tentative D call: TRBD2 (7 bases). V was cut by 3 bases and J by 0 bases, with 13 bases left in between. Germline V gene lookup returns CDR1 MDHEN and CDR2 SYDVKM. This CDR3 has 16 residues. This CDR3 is CASSLEGGASTDTQYF. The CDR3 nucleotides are TGTGCCAGCAGTTTGGAGGGGGGGGCGAGCACAGATACGCAGTATTTT.

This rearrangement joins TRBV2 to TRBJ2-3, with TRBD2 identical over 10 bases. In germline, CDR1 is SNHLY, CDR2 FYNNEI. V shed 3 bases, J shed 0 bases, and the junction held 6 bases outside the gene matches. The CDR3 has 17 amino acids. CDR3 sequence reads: CASSDLAGATSTDTQYF. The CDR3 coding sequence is TGTGCCAGCAGTGATCTAGCGGGAGCAACTAGCACAGATACGCAGTATTTT.

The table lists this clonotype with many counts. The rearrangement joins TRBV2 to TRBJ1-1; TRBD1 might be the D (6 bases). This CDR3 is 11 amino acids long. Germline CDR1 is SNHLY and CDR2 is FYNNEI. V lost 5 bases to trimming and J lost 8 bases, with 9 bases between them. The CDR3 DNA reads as TGTGCCAGCAGTTACGACAGGGAAGCTTTCTTT. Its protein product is CASSYDREAFF.

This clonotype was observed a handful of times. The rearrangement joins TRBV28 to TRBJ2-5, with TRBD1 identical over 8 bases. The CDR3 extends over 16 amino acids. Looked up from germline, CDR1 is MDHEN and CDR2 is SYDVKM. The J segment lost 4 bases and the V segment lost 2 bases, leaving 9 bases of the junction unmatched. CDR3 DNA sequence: TGTGCCAGCAGTTTAGGGACGGGACAGGCCCCAGAGACCCAGTACTTC. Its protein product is CASSLGTGQAPETQYF.

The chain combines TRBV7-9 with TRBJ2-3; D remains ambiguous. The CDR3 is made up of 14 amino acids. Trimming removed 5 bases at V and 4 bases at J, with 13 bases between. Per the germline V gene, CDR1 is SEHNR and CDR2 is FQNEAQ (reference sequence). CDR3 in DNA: TGTGCCAGCAGCCCGATTCGCAGTTCAGATACGCAGTATTTT. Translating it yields CASSPIRSSDTQYF.

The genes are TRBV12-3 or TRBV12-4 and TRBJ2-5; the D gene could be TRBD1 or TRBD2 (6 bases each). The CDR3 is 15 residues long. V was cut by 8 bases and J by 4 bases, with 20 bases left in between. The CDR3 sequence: CASGPGAVGGETQYF. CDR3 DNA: TGTGCCAGCGGACCAGGGGCGGTCGGGGGAGAGACCCAGTACTTC.

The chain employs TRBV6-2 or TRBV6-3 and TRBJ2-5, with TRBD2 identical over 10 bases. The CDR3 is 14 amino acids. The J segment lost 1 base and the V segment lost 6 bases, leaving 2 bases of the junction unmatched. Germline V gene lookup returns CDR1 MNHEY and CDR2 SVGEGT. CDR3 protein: CASRTSGFQETQYF. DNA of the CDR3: TGTGCCAGCAGGACTAGCGGGTTCCAAGAGACCCAGTACTTC.

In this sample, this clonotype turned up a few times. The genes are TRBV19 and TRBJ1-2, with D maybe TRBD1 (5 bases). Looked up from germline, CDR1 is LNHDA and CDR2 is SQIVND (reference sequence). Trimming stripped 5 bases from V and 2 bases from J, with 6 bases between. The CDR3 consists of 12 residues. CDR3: CASSRQNYGYTF. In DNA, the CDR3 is TGTGCCAGTAGTCGACAGAACTATGGCTACACCTTC.

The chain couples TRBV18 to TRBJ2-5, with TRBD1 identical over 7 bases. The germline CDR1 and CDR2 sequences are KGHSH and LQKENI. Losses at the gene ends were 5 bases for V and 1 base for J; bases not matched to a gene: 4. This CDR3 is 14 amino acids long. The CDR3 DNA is TGTGCCAGCTCAAACGGGACAGCCCAAGAGACCCAGTACTTC. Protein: CASSNGTAQETQYF.

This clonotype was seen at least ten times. CDR3 sequence (DNA): TGTGCCAGCAGTAGGGGCGAGACTGAAGCTTTCTTT. Amino acids: CASSRGETEAFF. The chain employs TRBV6-5 and TRBJ1-1; perhaps TRBD1 as D (5 bases). CDR3 size: 12 residues. V was trimmed by 5 bases and J by 5 bases, leaving 9 bases between them. From germline, CDR1 is MNHEY and CDR2 SVGAGI.

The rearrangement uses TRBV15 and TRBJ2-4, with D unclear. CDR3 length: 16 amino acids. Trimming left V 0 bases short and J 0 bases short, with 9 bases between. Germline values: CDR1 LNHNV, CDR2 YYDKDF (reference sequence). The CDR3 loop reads CATSREYRLAKNIQYF. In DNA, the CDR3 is TGTGCCACCAGCAGAGAATATAGACTAGCCAAAAACATTCAGTACTTC.

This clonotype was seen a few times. The CDR3 is CAARSGGAADTQYF. The CDR3 nucleotides read TGTGCCGCCCGAAGCGGGGGGGCCGCAGATACGCAGTATTTT. The J gene is TRBJ2-3, the V gene TRBV27; 10 nucleotides align to TRBD2. J was trimmed by 4 bases and V by 11 bases; bases with no gene match: 9. The CDR3 sequence is 14 residues long. CDR1 is MNHEY and CDR2 is SMNVEV in the germline V gene (reference sequence).

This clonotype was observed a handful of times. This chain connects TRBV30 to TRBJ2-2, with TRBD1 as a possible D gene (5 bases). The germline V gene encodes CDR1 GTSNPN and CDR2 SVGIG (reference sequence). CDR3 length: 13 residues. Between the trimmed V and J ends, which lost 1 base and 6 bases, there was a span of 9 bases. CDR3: CAWSGAGPGELFF. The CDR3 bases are TGTGCCTGGAGTGGGGCAGGGCCCGGGGAGCTGTTTTTT. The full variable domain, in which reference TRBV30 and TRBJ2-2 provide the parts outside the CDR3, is SQTIHQWPATLVQPVGSPLSLECTVEGTSNPNLYWYRQAAGRGLQLLFYSVGIGQISSEVPQNLSASRPQDRQFILSSKKLLLSDSGFYLCAWSGAGPGELFFGEGSRLTVL.

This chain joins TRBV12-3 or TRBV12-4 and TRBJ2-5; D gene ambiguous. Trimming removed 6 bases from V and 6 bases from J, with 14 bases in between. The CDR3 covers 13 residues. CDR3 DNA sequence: TGTGCCAGCAGCCGGCAGAACGAGAAGACCCAGTACTTC. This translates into CASSRQNEKTQYF.

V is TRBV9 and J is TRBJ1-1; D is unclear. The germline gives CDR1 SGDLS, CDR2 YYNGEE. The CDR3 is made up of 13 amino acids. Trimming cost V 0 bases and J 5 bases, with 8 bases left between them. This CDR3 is CASSVAPQTEAFF. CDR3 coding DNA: TGTGCCAGCAGCGTAGCTCCACAAACTGAAGCTTTCTTT. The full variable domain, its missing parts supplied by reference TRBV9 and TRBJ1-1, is DSGVTQTPKHLITATGQRVTLRCSPRSGDLSVYWYQQSLDQGLQFLIQYYNGEERAKGNILERFSAQQFPDLHSELNLSSLELGDSALYFCASSVAPQTEAFFGQGTRLTVV.

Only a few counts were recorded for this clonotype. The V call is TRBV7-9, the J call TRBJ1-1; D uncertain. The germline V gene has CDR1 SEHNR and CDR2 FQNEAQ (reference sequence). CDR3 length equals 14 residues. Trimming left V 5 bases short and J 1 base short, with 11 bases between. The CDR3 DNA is TGTGCCAGCAGCCCCCTACAGAAGAACACTGAAGCTTTCTTT. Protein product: CASSPLQKNTEAFF.

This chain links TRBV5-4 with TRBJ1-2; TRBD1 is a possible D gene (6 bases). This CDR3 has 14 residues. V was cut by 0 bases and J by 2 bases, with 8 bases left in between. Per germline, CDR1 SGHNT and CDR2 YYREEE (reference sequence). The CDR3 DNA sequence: TGTGCCAGCAGCTTGGAGGGGGTCAACTATGGCTACACCTTC. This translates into CASSLEGVNYGYTF.

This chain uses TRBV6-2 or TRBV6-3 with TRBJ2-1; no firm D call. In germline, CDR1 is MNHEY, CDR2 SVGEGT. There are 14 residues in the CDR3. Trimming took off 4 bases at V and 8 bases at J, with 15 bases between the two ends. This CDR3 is CASSSGIHPDEQFF. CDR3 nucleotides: TGTGCCAGCAGTTCCGGCATCCACCCTGATGAGCAGTTCTTC.

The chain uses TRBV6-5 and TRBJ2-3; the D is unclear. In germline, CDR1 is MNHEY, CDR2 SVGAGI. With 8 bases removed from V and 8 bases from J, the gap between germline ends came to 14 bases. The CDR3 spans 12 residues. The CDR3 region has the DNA TGTGCCAGCGGCGATAAGGCGGCTACGCAGTATTTT. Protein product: CASGDKAATQYF.

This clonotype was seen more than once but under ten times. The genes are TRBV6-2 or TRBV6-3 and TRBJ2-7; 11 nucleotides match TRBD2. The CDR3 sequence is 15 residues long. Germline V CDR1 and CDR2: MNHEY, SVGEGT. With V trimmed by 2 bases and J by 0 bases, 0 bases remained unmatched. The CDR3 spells CASSYLAGGSYEQYF. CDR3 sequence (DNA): TGTGCCAGCAGTTACCTAGCGGGGGGCTCCTACGAGCAGTACTTC.

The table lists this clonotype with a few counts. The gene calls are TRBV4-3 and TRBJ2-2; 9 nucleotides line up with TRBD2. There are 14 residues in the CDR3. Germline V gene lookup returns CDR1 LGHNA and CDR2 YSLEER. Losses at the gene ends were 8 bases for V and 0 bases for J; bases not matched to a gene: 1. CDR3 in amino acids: CASERGANTGELFF. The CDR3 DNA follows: TGCGCCAGCGAGCGGGGGGCGAACACCGGGGAGCTGTTTTTT.

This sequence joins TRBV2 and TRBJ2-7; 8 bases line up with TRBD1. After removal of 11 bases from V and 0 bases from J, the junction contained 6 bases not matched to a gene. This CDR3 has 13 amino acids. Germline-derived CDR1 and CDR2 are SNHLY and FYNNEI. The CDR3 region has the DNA TGTGCCGTACAGGGGGTTAACTCCTACGAGCAGTACTTC. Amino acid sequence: CAVQGVNSYEQYF.

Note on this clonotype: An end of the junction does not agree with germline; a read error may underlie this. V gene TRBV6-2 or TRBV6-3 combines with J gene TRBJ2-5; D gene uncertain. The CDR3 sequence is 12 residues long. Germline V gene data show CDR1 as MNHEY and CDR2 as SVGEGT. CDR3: CASSSPLRGPNF. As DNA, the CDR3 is TGTGCCAGCAGTTCACCGTTGAGAGGACCCAACTTC.

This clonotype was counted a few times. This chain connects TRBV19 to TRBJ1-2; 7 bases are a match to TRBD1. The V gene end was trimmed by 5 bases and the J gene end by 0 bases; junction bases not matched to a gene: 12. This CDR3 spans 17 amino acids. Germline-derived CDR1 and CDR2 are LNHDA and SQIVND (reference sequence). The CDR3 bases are TGTGCCAGTAGTGAACAGGGGCCCTTTTCCTCTAACTATGGCTACACCTTC. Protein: CASSEQGPFSSNYGYTF.

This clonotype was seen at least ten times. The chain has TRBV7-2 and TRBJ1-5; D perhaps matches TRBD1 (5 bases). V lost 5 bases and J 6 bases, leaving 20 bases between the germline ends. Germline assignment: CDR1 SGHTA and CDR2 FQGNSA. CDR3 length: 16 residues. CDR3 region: CASSLNRGLTGQPQHF. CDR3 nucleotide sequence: TGTGCCAGCAGCCTTAACCGGGGACTAACGGGTCAGCCCCAGCATTTT.